A selection of T cell receptor beta chains follows, all from one sample in a study of cytomegalovirus exposure and HLA in healthy donors. Some clones are missing from TCRdb's copy, which holds only in-frame ones; the method was immunoSEQ multiplex PCR. This table has about 150,000 clones, roughly 85% appearing once. The sample consisted of PBMCs. All receptors come from a man in his forties in good health and CMV-seropositive. Each CDR3 is given with its conserved first and last residue. The order of the fields is clone size, J gene, V gene, D gene, CDR3 DNA, CDR3 protein. A D gene is named only where the DNA matches it firmly. Some rows have no size entry. The others give once, few or many, or a class for an expanded clone.

>NA|TRBJ1-6|TRBV27|NA
TGTGCCAGCAGTTTATTCTCCGGACTTTCTTACTCACCCCTCCACTTT
CASSLFSGLSYSPLHF
>NA|TRBJ2-2|TRBV10-1|NA
TGCGCCAGCAGTGATACCGGGGACACCGGGGAGCTGTTTTTT
CASSDTGDTGELFF
>NA|TRBJ1-2|TRBV29-1|NA
TGCAGCGACAAAACCTATGGCTACACCTTC
CSDKTYGYTF
>once|TRBJ2-1|TRBV5-1|TRBD1
TGCGCCAGCAGCCCACGACAGGGGTATGGCAATGAGCAGTTCTTC
CASSPRQGYGNEQFF
>once|TRBJ2-1|TRBV7-2|TRBD1
TGTGCCAGCAACCAACGAGGGACAGGGGGCAGTAAGCAGTTCTTC
CASNQRGTGGSKQFF
>NA|TRBJ1-2|TRBV5-1|NA
TGCGCCAGCAGGATCGACAGTAACTATGGCTACACCTTC
CASRIDSNYGYTF
>NA|TRBJ2-5|TRBV5-1|TRBD2
TGCGCCAGCAGCTTTGCGGGAGTCCAAGAGACCCAGTACTTC
CASSFAGVQETQYF
>NA|TRBJ1-1|TRBV29-1|TRBD1
TGCAGCGTTGCCGGGACAGGGGGGGGAGTAGCTTTCTTT
CSVAGTGGGVAFF
>NA|TRBJ2-3|TRBV7-8|TRBD2
TGTGCCAGCAGCTTCCCCGGACTAGCGGGAGGGCTGAAAGATACGCAGTATTTT
CASSFPGLAGGLKDTQYF
>NA|TRBJ2-3|TRBV11-2|TRBD2
TGTGCCAGCAGCTTAGCTCTAGCGGGAGGGCCAGGGTATACGCAGTATTTT
CASSLALAGGPGYTQYF
>once|TRBJ2-7|TRBV6-5|TRBD2
TGTGCCAGCAGACTTCTTGGGGGAGGGCCGGGGGAGCAGTACTTC
CASRLLGGGPGEQYF
>once|TRBJ2-1|TRBV7-2|TRBD2
TGTGCCAGCAGCTTAGCGCTTGGCGGGGGGGGGTACAATGAGCAGTTCTTC
CASSLALGGGGYNEQFF
>NA|TRBJ2-7|TRBV19|TRBD2
TGTGCCACCCGGACTAGCGGAACCTACGAGCAGTACTTC
CATRTSGTYEQYF
>NA|TRBJ1-2|TRBV25-1|NA
TGTGCCAGCAGTTCGTTCAGGGCGCAGGCCACCTATGGCTACACCTTC
CASSSFRAQATYGYTF
>NA|TRBJ2-1|TRBV5-1|TRBD2
TGCGCCAGCAGCTTGGATGGACTAGCGGGAACTGAGCAGTTCTTC
CASSLDGLAGTEQFF
>NA|TRBJ1-6|TRBV6-6|TRBD1
TGTGCCAGCAGTTCCACAGGGGTTAATTCACCCCTCCACTTT
CASSSTGVNSPLHF
>NA|TRBJ2-6|TRBV6-4|NA
TGTGCCAGCAGTGACGGCGGAAGCTCTGGGGCCAACGTCCTGACTTTC
CASSDGGSSGANVLTF
>NA|TRBJ2-3|TRBV5-1|NA
TGCGCCAGCAGCTTGGCAACGGCGGGACAGTGGGCCGCAGATACGCAGTATTTT
CASSLATAGQWAADTQYF
>NA|TRBJ1-2|TRBV30|NA
TGTGCCTGGAGCCCCCTCACAGGCCGGGGCTACACCTTC
CAWSPLTGRGYTF
>NA|TRBJ1-1|TRBV7-9|TRBD1
TGTGCCAGCACCGACAGGGGGCCTACTGAAGCTTTCTTT
CASTDRGPTEAFF
>NA|TRBJ2-1|TRBV19|TRBD2
TGTGCCAGTAGTATGGCTAGCGGGAGGGTCAGGGATGAGCAGTTCTTC
CASSMASGRVRDEQFF
>NA|TRBJ2-7|TRBV9|TRBD2
TGTGCCAGCAGCAGTGCGGGACTAGCGGGATACGAGCAGTACTTC
CASSSAGLAGYEQYF
>NA|TRBJ2-3|TRBV7-8|TRBD2
TGTGCCAGCAGCTCCCGACCCGTCCTAGCGGGTACTACAGATACGCAGTATTTT
CASSSRPVLAGTTDTQYF
>once|TRBJ1-1|TRBV10-2|NA
TGCGCCAGCAGAGGGGGAATGAACACTGAAGCTTTCTTT
CASRGGMNTEAFF
>NA|TRBJ1-1|TRBV4-1|NA
TGCGCCAGCAGCCAATTGTGGGGGGGCTCTAAGTCTTACACTGAAGCTTTCTTT
CASSQLWGGSKSYTEAFF
>few|TRBJ1-5|TRBV6-6|NA
TGTGCCAGTGGTGGGTTGGAGGTAAATCAGCCCCAGCATTTT
CASGGLEVNQPQHF
>NA|TRBJ2-7|TRBV29-1|TRBD2
TGCAGCACCTTAGCGGGAATCGGTTACGAGCAGTACTTC
CSTLAGIGYEQYF
>NA|TRBJ1-6|TRBV13|NA
TGTGCCAGCAGCTTAGGGAGCTCCTATAATTCACCCCTCCACTTT
CASSLGSSYNSPLHF
>NA|TRBJ2-7|TRBV7-9|NA
TGTTCCAGCAACAAATACAACTCCTACGAGCAGTACTTC
CSSNKYNSYEQYF
>NA|TRBJ2-3|TRBV7-3|TRBD2
TGTGCCAGCAGCTTACAGCCGGGAGGGCGGGCAGATACGCAGTATTTT
CASSLQPGGRADTQYF
>NA|TRBJ2-3|TRBV10-1|TRBD2
TGCGCCAGCAGTGACTTAGCGGGAGGGTTCATGAATACGCAGTATTTT
CASSDLAGGFMNTQYF
>few|TRBJ2-7|TRBV10-1|TRBD1
TGCGCCAGCAGTGGACAGGGGGGCGAGCAGTACTTC
CASSGQGGEQYF
>NA|TRBJ2-1|TRBV6-5|TRBD1
TGTGCCAGCAGTTCCCAGGGGGCGGCTGAGCAGTTCTTC
CASSSQGAAEQFF
>NA|TRBJ2-1|TRBV19|NA
TGTGCCAGTAGTATAGAGGGGGCGGTCTACAATGAGCAGTTCTTC
CASSIEGAVYNEQFF
>once|TRBJ1-1|TRBV19|NA
TGTGCCAGTAGTATGAGTGAGGCAGTCCTTGAAGCTTTCTTT
CASSMSEAVLEAFF